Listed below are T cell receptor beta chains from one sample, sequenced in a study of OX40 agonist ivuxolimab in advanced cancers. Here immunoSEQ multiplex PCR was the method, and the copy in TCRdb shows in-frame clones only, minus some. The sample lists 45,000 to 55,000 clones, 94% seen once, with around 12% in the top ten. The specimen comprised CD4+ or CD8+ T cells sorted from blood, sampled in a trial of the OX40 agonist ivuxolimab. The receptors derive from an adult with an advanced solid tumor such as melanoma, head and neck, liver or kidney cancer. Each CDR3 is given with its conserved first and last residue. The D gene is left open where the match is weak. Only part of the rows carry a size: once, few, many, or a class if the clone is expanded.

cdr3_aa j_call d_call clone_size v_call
CASSESLAGGTGELFF TRBJ2-2 TRBD2 . TRBV6-4
CASSLVLNEETQYF TRBJ2-5 . . TRBV5-1
CASSLDAGAAYEQYF TRBJ2-7 TRBD2 . TRBV5-1
CSVEEGRSYEQYF TRBJ2-7 . . TRBV29-1
CASSLWTTGNEETQYF TRBJ2-5 . . TRBV28
CASRGSVLYGYTF TRBJ1-2 . . TRBV27
CAIGQDPNSPLHF TRBJ1-6 TRBD1 . TRBV10-3
CASSKTDNQPQHF TRBJ1-5 . . TRBV4-1
CASSTRTSGSYNEQFF TRBJ2-1 TRBD2 . TRBV13
CASSLAGSGSGANVLTF TRBJ2-6 . . TRBV5-4
CASSYFPGQGHYGYTF TRBJ1-2 TRBD1 . TRBV6-5
CSAAGASGAPSYEQYF TRBJ2-7 TRBD2 few TRBV29-1
CAHGPMGYGYTF TRBJ1-2 . few TRBV30
CARWASGRKIAYEQYF TRBJ2-7 TRBD2 . TRBV27
CASSAGASGYEQYF TRBJ2-7 . . TRBV10-2
CASSIVRQGATGYTF TRBJ1-2 TRBD1 . TRBV19
CASSLTWGSYNEQFF TRBJ2-1 . . TRBV5-6
CAARGDRVYEQYF TRBJ2-7 TRBD1 . TRBV30
CASSAGGGYGYTF TRBJ1-2 TRBD1 . TRBV7-8
CASSAGTGGYTEAFF TRBJ1-1 TRBD1 once TRBV9
CASSIGATEQYF TRBJ2-7 . . TRBV7-9
CASSHGTKLYNEQFF TRBJ2-1 TRBD2 . TRBV27
CASSSHRGVNTGELFF TRBJ2-2 TRBD1 . TRBV27
CASSLGPLAANTGELFF TRBJ2-2 TRBD2 . TRBV7-2
CASSYRSSSYNEQFF TRBJ2-1 . . TRBV6-5
CASSPEGIYEQYF TRBJ2-7 . . TRBV6-5
CASSPTLGLAGGIYEQYF TRBJ2-7 TRBD2 . TRBV4-1
CASSLGDGTPEQFF TRBJ2-1 . . TRBV5-1
CASSHRIRAVDNSYEQYF TRBJ2-7 . . TRBV4-1
CASRRGISYEQYF TRBJ2-7 . once TRBV28
CASSLRGYYEQYF TRBJ2-7 . . TRBV27
CASSSRTSGINEQFF TRBJ2-1 TRBD2 . TRBV7-8
CASSDLQGFNEQFF TRBJ2-1 TRBD1 . TRBV2
CASSLDGTSVYEQYF TRBJ2-7 TRBD2 . TRBV5-4
CASSPNGGGGYTF TRBJ1-2 . . TRBV5-1
CASSDSLRQETQYF TRBJ2-5 . . TRBV2
CASSPRVPWVETQYF TRBJ2-5 . once TRBV6-5
CASSPQGEGYGYTF TRBJ1-2 . . TRBV27
CASSLVGGSGYTF TRBJ1-2 . . TRBV11-2
CASSASLAGLYNEQFF TRBJ2-1 TRBD2 . TRBV6-1
CASSPDGGEIEQFF TRBJ2-1 TRBD2 . TRBV11-2
CSAREEKLFF TRBJ1-4 . . TRBV20-1
CASSQIPTGGGYEQYF TRBJ2-7 TRBD1 few TRBV4-1
CASSQSTGGDSNQPQHF TRBJ1-5 TRBD1 . TRBV4-3
CASSPQGLVKLSDTEAFF TRBJ1-1 . . TRBV19
CVLTSGRHEQYF TRBJ2-7 TRBD2 once TRBV19
CASSYSIGYNQPQHF TRBJ1-5 . . TRBV6-6
CASSLVAVNTEAFF TRBJ1-1 . . TRBV28
CASSPGELFF TRBJ2-2 . . TRBV7-9
CASSLPGYEQYF TRBJ2-7 . once TRBV5-1
CASSLAGGYEQYF TRBJ2-7 TRBD2 . TRBV27
CASSPDNYQPQHF TRBJ1-5 . . TRBV7-9
CASSSTAVYSGTQYF TRBJ2-5 . . TRBV7-9
CASSNSGANVLTF TRBJ2-6 . . TRBV9
CASSLFSNEQYF TRBJ2-7 . . TRBV28
CASSFRDRAYEQYF TRBJ2-7 TRBD1 . TRBV11-2
CASSLSFSYEQYF TRBJ2-7 . . TRBV27
CASSQGGQGNQETQYF TRBJ2-5 TRBD1 . TRBV4-3
CASSLAWESTDTQYF TRBJ2-3 . large TRBV13